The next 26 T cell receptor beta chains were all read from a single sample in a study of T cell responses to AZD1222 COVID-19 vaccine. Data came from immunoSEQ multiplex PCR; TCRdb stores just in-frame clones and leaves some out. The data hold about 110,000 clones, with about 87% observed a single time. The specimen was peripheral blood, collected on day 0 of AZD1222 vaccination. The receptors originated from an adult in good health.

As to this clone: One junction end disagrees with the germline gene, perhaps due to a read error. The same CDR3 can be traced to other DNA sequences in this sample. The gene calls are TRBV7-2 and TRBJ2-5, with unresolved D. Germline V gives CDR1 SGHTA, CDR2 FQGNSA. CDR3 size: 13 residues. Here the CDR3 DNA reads TGTGCCAGCAGTTTAGCTGTACAAGAGACCCAGTACTTC. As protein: CASSLAVQETQYF.

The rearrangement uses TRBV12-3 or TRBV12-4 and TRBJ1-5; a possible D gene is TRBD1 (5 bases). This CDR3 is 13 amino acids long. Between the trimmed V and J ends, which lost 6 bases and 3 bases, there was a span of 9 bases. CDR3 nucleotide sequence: TGTGCCAGCAGCGGGACCTCCAATCAGCCCCAGCATTTT. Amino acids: CASSGTSNQPQHF.

CDR3 in DNA: TGTGCCACCAGCAGAGGAGGGAGCTCCTACGAGCAGTACTTC. Its translation: CATSRGGSSYEQYF. The chain joins TRBV15 to TRBJ2-7, with a tentative D call TRBD2 (5 bases). The CDR3 is made up of 14 amino acids. Trimming took off 1 base at V and 0 bases at J, with 7 bases between the two ends. In germline, CDR1 is LNHNV, CDR2 YYDKDF (reference sequence).

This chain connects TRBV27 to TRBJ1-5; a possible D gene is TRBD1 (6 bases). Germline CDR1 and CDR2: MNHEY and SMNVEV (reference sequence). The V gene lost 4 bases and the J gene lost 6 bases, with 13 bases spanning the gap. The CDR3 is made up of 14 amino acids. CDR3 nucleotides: TGTGCCAGCAGTTCACTTACAGGGAGTCAGCCCCAGCATTTT. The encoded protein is CASSSLTGSQPQHF.

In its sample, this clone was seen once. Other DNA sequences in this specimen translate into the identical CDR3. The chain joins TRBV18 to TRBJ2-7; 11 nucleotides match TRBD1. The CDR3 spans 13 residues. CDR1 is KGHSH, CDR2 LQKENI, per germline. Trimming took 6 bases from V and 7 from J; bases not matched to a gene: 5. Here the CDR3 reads CASSPGTGGEQYF. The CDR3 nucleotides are TGTGCCAGCTCGCCCGGGACAGGGGGTGAGCAGTACTTC. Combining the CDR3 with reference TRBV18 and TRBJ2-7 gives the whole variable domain NAGVMQNPRHLVRRRGQEARLRCSPMKGHSHVYWYRQLPEEGLKFMVYLQKENIIDESGMPKERFSAEFPKEGPSILRIQQVVRGDSAAYFCASSPGTGGEQYFGPGTRLTVT.

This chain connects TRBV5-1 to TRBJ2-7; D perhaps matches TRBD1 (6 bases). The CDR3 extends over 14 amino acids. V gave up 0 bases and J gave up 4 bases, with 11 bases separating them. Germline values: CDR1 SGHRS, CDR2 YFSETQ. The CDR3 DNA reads TGCGCCAGCAGCTTGGGGGGGCTTGGGTACGAGCAGTACTTC. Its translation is CASSLGGLGYEQYF.

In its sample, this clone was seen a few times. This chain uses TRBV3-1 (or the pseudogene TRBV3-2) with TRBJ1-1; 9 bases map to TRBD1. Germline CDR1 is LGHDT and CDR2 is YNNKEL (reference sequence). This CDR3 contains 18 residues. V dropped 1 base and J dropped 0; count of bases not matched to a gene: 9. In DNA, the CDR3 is TGTGCCAGCAGCCAAGCCTGGACAGGGGATATAATGAACACTGAAGCTTTCTTT. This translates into CASSQAWTGDIMNTEAFF.

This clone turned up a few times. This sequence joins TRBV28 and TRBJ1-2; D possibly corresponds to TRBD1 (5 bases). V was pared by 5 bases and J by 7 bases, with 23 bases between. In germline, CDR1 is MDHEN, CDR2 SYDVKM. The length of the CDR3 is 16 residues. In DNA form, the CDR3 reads TGTGCCAGCAGTCCCCCTCCTAGGACGGGGGGAGGTGGCTACACCTTC. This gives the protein CASSPPPRTGGGGYTF.

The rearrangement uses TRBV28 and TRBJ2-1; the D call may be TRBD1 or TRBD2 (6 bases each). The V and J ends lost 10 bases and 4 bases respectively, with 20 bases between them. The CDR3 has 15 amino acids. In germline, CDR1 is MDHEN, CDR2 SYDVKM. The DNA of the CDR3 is TGTGCCATAGCGTCTGGGGGGCACGGATACAATGAGCAGTTCTTC. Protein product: CAIASGGHGYNEQFF.

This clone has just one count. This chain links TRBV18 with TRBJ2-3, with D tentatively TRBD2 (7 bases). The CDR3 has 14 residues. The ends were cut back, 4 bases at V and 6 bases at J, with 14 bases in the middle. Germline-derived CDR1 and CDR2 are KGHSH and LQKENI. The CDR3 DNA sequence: TGTGCCAGCTCACGCGGTCCGGGGGGCGATACGCAGTATTTT. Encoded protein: CASSRGPGGDTQYF.

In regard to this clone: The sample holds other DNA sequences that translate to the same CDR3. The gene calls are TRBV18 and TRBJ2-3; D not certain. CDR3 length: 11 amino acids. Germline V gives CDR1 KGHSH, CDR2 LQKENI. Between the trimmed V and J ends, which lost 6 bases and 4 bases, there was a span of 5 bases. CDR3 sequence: CASSPSDTQYF. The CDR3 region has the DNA TGTGCCAGCTCCCCTTCAGATACGCAGTATTTT.

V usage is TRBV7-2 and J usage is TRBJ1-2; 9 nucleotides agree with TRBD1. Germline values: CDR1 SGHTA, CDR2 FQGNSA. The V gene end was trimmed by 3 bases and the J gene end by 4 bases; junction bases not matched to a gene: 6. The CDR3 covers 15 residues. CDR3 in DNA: TGTGCCAGCAGCTTGGGACAGGGAAGCAGCTATGGCTACACCTTC. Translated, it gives CASSLGQGSSYGYTF.

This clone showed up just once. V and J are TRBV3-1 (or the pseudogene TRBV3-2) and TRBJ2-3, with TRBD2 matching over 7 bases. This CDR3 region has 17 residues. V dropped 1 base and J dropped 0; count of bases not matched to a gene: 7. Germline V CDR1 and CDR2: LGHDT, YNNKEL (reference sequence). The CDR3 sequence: CASSQGVAGVSTDTQYF. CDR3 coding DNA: TGTGCCAGCAGCCAAGGGGTTGCGGGGGTTAGCACAGATACGCAGTATTTT.

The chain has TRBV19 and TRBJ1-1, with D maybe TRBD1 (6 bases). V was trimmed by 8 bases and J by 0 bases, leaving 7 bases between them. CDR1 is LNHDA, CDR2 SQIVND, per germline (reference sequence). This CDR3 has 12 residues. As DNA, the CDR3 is TGTGCCAGTGGACAGATGAACACTGAAGCTTTCTTT. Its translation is CASGQMNTEAFF. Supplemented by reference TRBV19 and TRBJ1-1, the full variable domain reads DGGITQSPKYLFRKEGQNVTLSCEQNLNHDAMYWYRQDPGQGLRLIYYSQIVNDFQKGDIAEGYSVSREKKESFPLTVTSAQKNPTAFYLCASGQMNTEAFFGQGTRLTVV.

CDR3 region: CASSLSLGYTF. In DNA form, the CDR3 reads TGTGCCAGCAGCTTAAGTCTTGGCTACACCTTC. The rearrangement uses TRBV7-2 and TRBJ1-2; no clear D gene. CDR3 length: 11 amino acids. Per germline, CDR1 SGHTA and CDR2 FQGNSA. V dropped 2 bases and J dropped 7 bases, with 5 bases sitting between them.

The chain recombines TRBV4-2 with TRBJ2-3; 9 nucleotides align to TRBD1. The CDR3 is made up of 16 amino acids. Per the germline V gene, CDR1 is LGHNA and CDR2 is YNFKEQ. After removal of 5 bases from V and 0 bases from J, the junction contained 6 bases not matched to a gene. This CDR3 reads CASSATGQGSTDTQYF. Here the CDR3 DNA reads TGTGCCAGCAGCGCCACGGGACAGGGAAGCACAGATACGCAGTATTTT.

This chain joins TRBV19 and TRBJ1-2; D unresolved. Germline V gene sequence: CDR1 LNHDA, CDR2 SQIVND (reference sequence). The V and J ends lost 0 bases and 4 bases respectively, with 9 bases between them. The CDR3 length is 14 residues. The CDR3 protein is CASSIEGTAYGYTF. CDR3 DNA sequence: TGTGCCAGTAGTATAGAAGGAACAGCCTATGGCTACACCTTC.

Written as DNA, the CDR3 is TGTGCCAGCAGCTCCGTTGTGGTAGCCAAAAACATTCAGTACTTC. It translates to CASSSVVVAKNIQYF. The chain employs TRBV7-2 and TRBJ2-4; no firm D call. Trimming shortened V by 4 bases and J by 0 bases, and 10 bases separated the two germline ends. The CDR3 consists of 15 residues. Germline lookup yields CDR1 SGHTA and CDR2 FQGNSA. Full variable domain (rest looked up from reference TRBV7-2 and TRBJ2-4): GAGVSQSPSNKVTEKGKDVELRCDPISGHTALYWYRQSLGQGLEFLIYFQGNSAPDKSGLPSDRFSAERTGGSVSTLTIQRTQQEDSAVYLCASSSVVVAKNIQYFGAGTRLSVL.

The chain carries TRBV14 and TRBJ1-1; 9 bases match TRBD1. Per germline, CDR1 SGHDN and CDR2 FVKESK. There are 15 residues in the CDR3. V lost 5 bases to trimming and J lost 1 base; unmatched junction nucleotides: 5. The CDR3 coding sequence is TGTGCCAGCAGCTCAGGGACAGGGAGGAACACTGAAGCTTTCTTT. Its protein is CASSSGTGRNTEAFF. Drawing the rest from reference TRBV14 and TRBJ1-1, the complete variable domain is EAGVTQFPSHSVIEKGQTVTLRCDPISGHDNLYWYRRVMGKEIKFLLHFVKESKQDESGMPNNRFLAERTGGTYSTLKVQPAELEDSGVYFCASSSGTGRNTEAFFGQGTRLTVV.

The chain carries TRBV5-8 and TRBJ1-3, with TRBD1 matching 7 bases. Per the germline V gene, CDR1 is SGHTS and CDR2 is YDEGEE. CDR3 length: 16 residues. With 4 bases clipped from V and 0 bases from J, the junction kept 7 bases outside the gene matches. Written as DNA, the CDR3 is TGTGCCAGCAGCGCGGGACAGAAAGGCTCTGGAAACACCATATATTTT. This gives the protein CASSAGQKGSGNTIYF.

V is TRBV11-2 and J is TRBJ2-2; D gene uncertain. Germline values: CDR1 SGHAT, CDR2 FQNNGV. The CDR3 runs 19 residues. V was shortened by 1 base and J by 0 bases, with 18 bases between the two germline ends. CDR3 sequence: CASSLAFRSPQPNTGELFF. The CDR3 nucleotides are TGTGCCAGCAGCTTAGCTTTTCGCAGTCCCCAACCGAACACCGGGGAGCTGTTTTTT.

The CDR3 sequence is CSVEWVAAYEQFF. CDR3 nucleotide sequence: TGCAGCGTTGAATGGGTGGCGGCCTATGAGCAGTTCTTC. The chain is built from TRBV29-1 and TRBJ2-1; the D is unclear. The CDR3 consists of 13 residues. V was pared by 2 bases and J by 8 bases, with 13 bases between. Germline lookup yields CDR1 SQVTM and CDR2 ANQGSEA.

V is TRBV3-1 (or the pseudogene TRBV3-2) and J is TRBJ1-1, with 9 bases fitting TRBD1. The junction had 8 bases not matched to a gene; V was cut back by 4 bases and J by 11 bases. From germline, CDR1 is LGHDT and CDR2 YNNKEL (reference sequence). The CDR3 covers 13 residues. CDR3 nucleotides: TGTGCCAGCAGCCCCGGGACAGGGAATGGGGCTTTCTTT. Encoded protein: CASSPGTGNGAFF.

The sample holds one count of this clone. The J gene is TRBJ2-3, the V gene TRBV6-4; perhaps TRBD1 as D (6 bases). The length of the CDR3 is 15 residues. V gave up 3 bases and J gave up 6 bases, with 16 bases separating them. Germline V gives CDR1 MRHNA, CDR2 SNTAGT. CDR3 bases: TGTGCCAGCAGTGATGGGGAAACAGGGTCGGATACGCAGTATTTT. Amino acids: CASSDGETGSDTQYF.

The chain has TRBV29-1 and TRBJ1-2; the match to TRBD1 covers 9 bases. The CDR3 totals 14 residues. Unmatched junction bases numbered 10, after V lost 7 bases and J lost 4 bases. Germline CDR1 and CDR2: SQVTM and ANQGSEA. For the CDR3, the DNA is TGCAGCGCTCCGACAGGGGGGACCACCTATGGCTACACCTTC. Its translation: CSAPTGGTTYGYTF.

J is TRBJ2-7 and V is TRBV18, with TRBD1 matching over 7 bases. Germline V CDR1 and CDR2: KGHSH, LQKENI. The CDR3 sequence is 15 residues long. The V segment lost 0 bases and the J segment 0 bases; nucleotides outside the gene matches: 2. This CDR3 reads CASSPPGGRSYEQYF. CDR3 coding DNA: TGTGCCAGCTCACCACCAGGGGGCCGCTCCTACGAGCAGTACTTC.